This passage covers 8 T cell receptor beta chains from one sample sequenced in a study of CD8 T cells in Susac syndrome. Roughly 0.45 to 1 ug RNA was reverse transcribed with random hexamers. TCRdb ran MiXCR on the immunoSEQ multiplex PCR reads and lists one entry per CDR3 protein. This table has more than 100,000 distinct CDR3 sequences, about 95% appearing once. The material sequenced was CD4+ T cells from PBMCs. Receptors were obtained from a human donor in good health.

The rearrangement links TRBV15 to TRBJ1-4; D is unresolved. V was pared by 3 bases and J by 11 bases, with 10 bases between. Germline V lookup: CDR1 LNHNV, CDR2 YYDKDF (reference sequence). The CDR3 is 12 residues long. CDR3 region: CATSSLRGKLFF. CDR3 in DNA: TGTGCCACCAGCAGCCTTCGCGGGAAACTGTTTTTT.

This clonotype was recorded once. This rearrangement joins TRBV29-1 to TRBJ1-5, with D perhaps matching TRBD1 (5 bases). CDR3 length: 15 residues. Germline V CDR1 and CDR2: SQVTM, ANQGSEA. Trimming took off 5 bases at V and 2 bases at J, with 16 bases between the two ends. CDR3 DNA: TGCAGCGTTCTCTTTCAGGGCGTGGGCAATCAGCCCCAGCATTTT. This gives the protein CSVLFQGVGNQPQHF. The whole variable domain, remainder taken from reference TRBV29-1 and TRBJ1-5, is SAVISQKPSRDICQRGTSLTIQCQVDSQVTMMFWYRQQPGQSLTLIATANQGSEATYESGFVIDKFPISRPNLTFSTLTVSNMSPEDSSIYLCSVLFQGVGNQPQHFGDGTRLSIL.

The chain is built from TRBV30 and TRBJ1-2, with D possibly matching TRBD1 (5 bases). From germline, CDR1 is GTSNPN and CDR2 SVGIG (reference sequence). The CDR3 runs 12 residues. V was clipped by 8 bases and J by 2 bases, with 12 bases between them. CDR3 coding DNA: TGTGCCCGCAGTGAGGGGAACTATGGCTACACCTTC. Translated, it gives CARSEGNYGYTF.

This chain uses TRBV10-3 with TRBJ1-2; D remains ambiguous. Looked up from germline, CDR1 is ENHRY and CDR2 is SYGVKD. Trimming pared 6 bases from V and 3 bases from J, leaving 11 bases between. The CDR3 sequence is 13 residues long. This CDR3 is CAISRWADYGYTF. CDR3 coding DNA: TGTGCCATCAGCCGGTGGGCGGACTATGGCTACACCTTC.

The rearrangement uses TRBV30 and TRBJ2-6; no reliable D call. This CDR3 is built from 14 residues. The V end was cut by 5 bases, the J end by 0 bases, with 8 bases between. CDR1 and CDR2 from the germline V gene are GTSNPN and SVGIG (reference sequence). The CDR3 coding sequence is TGTGCCTGGGCCGCGTCCTCTGGGGCCAACGTCCTGACTTTC. Residues: CAWAASSGANVLTF.

This clonotype came up a few times. The chain links TRBV7-2 to TRBJ2-5; 11 bases are a match to TRBD1. V shed 4 bases and J 5 bases; nucleotides not matched to a gene: 3. The CDR3 contains 14 residues. The germline CDR1 and CDR2 sequences are SGHTA and FQGNSA. The CDR3 loop is CASSSGQGGETQYF. In DNA, the CDR3 is TGTGCCAGCAGCTCGGGACAGGGGGGGGAGACCCAGTACTTC.

This chain links TRBV29-1 with TRBJ1-2, with 9 bases identical to TRBD1. CDR3 length equals 11 residues. With V trimmed by 7 bases and J by 8 bases, 5 bases remained unmatched. CDR1 and CDR2 from the germline V gene are SQVTM and ANQGSEA. The CDR3 DNA is TGCAGCGCACAGGGGGCGGAGGGCTACACCTTC. Amino acids: CSAQGAEGYTF.

This clonotype has just one count. The chain links TRBV5-6 to TRBJ2-7; 12 bases map to TRBD2. This CDR3 is 17 amino acids long. J lost 1 base, V lost 4 bases, and 9 bases had no gene match. The germline V gene has CDR1 SGHDT and CDR2 YYEEEE. In DNA, the CDR3 is TGTGCCAGCAGCCTTCGGACTAGCGGGATCCCATCCTACGAGCAGTACTTC. It codes for CASSLRTSGIPSYEQYF.